Presented here are 27 T cell receptor beta chains from one specimen sequenced in a study of shared clonotypes between healthy human individuals. Naive CD8 isolation took CD45RO-negative cells positively selected for CCR7 and excluded terminally differentiated effector memory CD45RA+ cells. The method was immunoSEQ multiplex PCR; TCRdb's version includes in-frame clones alone and lacks a portion of them. This sample has around 1,900,000 clones, with around 93% found just once. The sample comprised naive CD8+ T cells from PBMCs. The receptors come from a man between 18 and 35 years old in good health. Some clones in this sample may be carry-over from other donors' samples.

This clone appeared once. The gene calls are TRBV7-6 and TRBJ2-1, with D tentatively TRBD1 (6 bases). V was trimmed by 5 bases and J by 0 bases, leaving 17 bases between them. Germline CDR1 and CDR2: SGHVS and FNYEAQ. The CDR3 covers 17 residues. CDR3 sequence: CASSALIGQNSYNEQFF. Here the CDR3 DNA reads TGTGCCAGCAGCGCACTTATAGGACAGAACTCCTACAATGAGCAGTTCTTC. The full variable domain, completed using reference TRBV7-6 and TRBJ2-1, is GAGVSQSPRYKVTKRGQDVALRCDPISGHVSLYWYRQALGQGPEFLTYFNYEAQQDKSGLPNDRFSAERPEGSISTLTIQRTEQRDSAMYRCASSALIGQNSYNEQFFGPGTRLTVL.

V gene TRBV4-2 combines with J gene TRBJ2-7, with TRBD2 matching 7 bases. V trimming: 3 bases; J trimming: 3 bases; junction bases outside the gene matches: 14. CDR3 size: 17 residues. CDR1 is LGHNA, CDR2 YNFKEQ, per germline. The CDR3 DNA sequence: TGTGCCAGCAGCCAGGAATTGGCGGGAGAGGGGATCTACGAGCAGTACTTC. Its protein is CASSQELAGEGIYEQYF.

This clone was picked up one time. The rearrangement uses TRBV19 and TRBJ2-3; 7 nucleotides match TRBD1. Germline trimming cut 5 bases from V and 1 base from J; bases unmatched to any gene: 6. Germline-derived CDR1 and CDR2 are LNHDA and SQIVND (reference sequence). There are 15 residues in the CDR3. CDR3: CASSSTGTGTDTQYF. In nucleotides, the CDR3 is TGTGCCAGTAGTTCGACCGGGACAGGCACAGATACGCAGTATTTT.

The chain combines TRBV27 with TRBJ2-4; 12 nucleotides match TRBD2. The CDR3 consists of 19 residues. The junction had 9 bases not matched to a gene; V was cut back by 3 bases and J by 0 bases. Germline CDR1 is MNHEY and CDR2 is SMNVEV (reference sequence). CDR3 amino acids: CASSFLAGGPEQAKNIQYF. The CDR3 DNA follows: TGTGCCAGCAGTTTTCTAGCGGGAGGGCCTGAGCAAGCCAAAAACATTCAGTACTTC.

This clone was picked up a small number of times. V and J are TRBV6-5 and TRBJ2-3; 9 bases line up with TRBD2. The junction had 3 bases not matched to a gene; V was cut back by 4 bases and J by 4 bases. The CDR3 has 14 amino acids. Germline CDR1 is MNHEY and CDR2 is SVGAGI. CDR3 DNA: TGTGCCAGCAGTTTCGGACTAGCGCCAGATACGCAGTATTTT. It codes for CASSFGLAPDTQYF.

About this clone: Other DNA variants within this sample encode the same CDR3. The chain carries TRBV9 and TRBJ1-2, with D maybe TRBD1 (5 bases). The CDR3 is made up of 13 amino acids. Trimming shortened V by 0 bases and J by 8 bases, and 11 bases separated the two germline ends. Germline V gene lookup returns CDR1 SGDLS and CDR2 YYNGEE. Here the CDR3 DNA reads TGTGCCAGCAGCGTAGGGCAGGGTGACGGCTACACCTTC. Translated: CASSVGQGDGYTF.

This chain joins TRBV9 and TRBJ1-2, with D hard to call. The length of the CDR3 is 14 residues. Trimming took 3 bases from V and 4 from J, leaving 13 bases between them. Germline values: CDR1 SGDLS, CDR2 YYNGEE. CDR3 nucleotide sequence: TGTGCCAGCAGCGCCGGTGGAAGGATCTATGGCTACACCTTC. Amino acids: CASSAGGRIYGYTF.

This chain links TRBV7-2 with TRBJ1-4; TRBD1 matches 11 bases. Germline values: CDR1 SGHTA, CDR2 FQGNSA. The CDR3 loop spans 15 amino acids. Trimming cost V 2 bases and J 7 bases; bases outside gene matches: 3. The CDR3 DNA sequence: TGTGCCAGCAGCTTAATGGACAGGGGGCTTGAAAAACTGTTTTTT. Translating gives CASSLMDRGLEKLFF. The full variable domain, its missing parts supplied by reference TRBV7-2 and TRBJ1-4, is GAGVSQSPSNKVTEKGKDVELRCDPISGHTALYWYRQSLGQGLEFLIYFQGNSAPDKSGLPSDRFSAERTGGSVSTLTIQRTQQEDSAVYLCASSLMDRGLEKLFFGSGTQLSVL.

This sequence joins TRBV9 and TRBJ2-3; D might be TRBD1 (6 bases). Germline CDR1 is SGDLS and CDR2 is YYNGEE. Trimming took 0 bases from V and 1 from J, leaving 24 bases between them. The CDR3 has 20 residues. CDR3 coding DNA: TGTGCCAGCAGCGTAGACTTCCGCGACAGGTTGCTTGGCGGCACAGATACGCAGTATTTT. This gives the protein CASSVDFRDRLLGGTDTQYF.

This clone was seen once. This rearrangement joins TRBV30 to TRBJ2-7; TRBD1 agrees at 9 bases. Trimming removed 5 bases from V and 4 bases from J; junction bases left unmatched: 6. The CDR3 is 13 residues long. Germline V gene sequence: CDR1 GTSNPN, CDR2 SVGIG (reference sequence). The CDR3: CAWLGQGPYEQYF. In DNA form, the CDR3 reads TGTGCCTGGCTAGGACAGGGGCCGTACGAGCAGTACTTC.

The chain joins TRBV6-5 to TRBJ1-2, with 7 bases fitting TRBD1. The CDR3 is 13 residues long. CDR1 MNHEY and CDR2 SVGAGI come from the germline V gene. The junction had 3 bases not matched to a gene; V was cut back by 6 bases and J by 2 bases. The CDR3 reads CASSTTGNYGYTF. The CDR3, as DNA: TGTGCCAGCAGCACGACAGGGAACTATGGCTACACCTTC.

This clone was counted once. V usage is TRBV21-1 and J usage is TRBJ1-2; the table names TRBD1, a call not compared with the DNA. TRBV21-1 corresponds to a pseudogene. This CDR3 is 15 amino acids long. The CDR3 protein is CASSPGDRGNYGYTF. The CDR3 DNA reads TGTGCCAGCAGCCCTGGGGACAGGGGGAACTATGGCTACACCTTC.

The J gene is TRBJ2-7, the V gene TRBV5-8; D is unresolved. Germline CDR1 and CDR2: SGHTS and YDEGEE. CDR3 length: 12 amino acids. The germline V and J ends were trimmed by 3 bases and 4 bases, with 8 bases remaining between them. The CDR3 sequence is CASSSLLYEQYF. The CDR3 DNA sequence: TGTGCCAGCAGCTCTCTCCTATACGAGCAGTACTTC.

The V and J genes are TRBV7-9 and TRBJ1-1; the D is unclear. The CDR3 has 15 residues. Trimming cost V 1 base and J 4 bases, with 13 bases left between them. Germline-derived CDR1 and CDR2 are SEHNR and FQNEAQ (reference sequence). This CDR3 reads CASSLGGSLGTEAFF. The CDR3 bases are TGTGCCAGCAGCTTAGGGGGATCCCTTGGCACTGAAGCTTTCTTT.

This clone has only a few counts. Other DNA sequences in this specimen translate into the identical CDR3. The chain couples TRBV9 to TRBJ2-1; D is uncertain. V gave up 3 bases and J gave up 6 bases, with 7 bases separating them. The CDR3 covers 12 residues. From germline, CDR1 is SGDLS and CDR2 YYNGEE. CDR3 sequence reads: CASSASGNEQFF. In nucleotides, the CDR3 is TGTGCCAGCAGCGCGTCGGGCAATGAGCAGTTCTTC.

The count of this clone is one. The chain combines TRBV27 with TRBJ2-6, with D uncertain. The CDR3 contains 13 residues. Germline V gene lookup returns CDR1 MNHEY and CDR2 SMNVEV (reference sequence). Between the trimmed V and J ends, which lost 5 bases and 4 bases, there was a span of 6 bases. CDR3 sequence: CASSRFGANVLTF. CDR3 coding DNA: TGTGCCAGCAGTCGGTTCGGGGCCAACGTCCTGACTTTC.

The rearrangement joins TRBV7-8 to TRBJ2-7; the D gene is possibly TRBD2 (6 bases). Germline assignment: CDR1 SGHVS and CDR2 FQNEAQ. This CDR3 is built from 15 residues. Trimming left V 8 bases short and J 0 bases short, with 17 bases between. CDR3 protein: CASAPSGGISYEQYF. CDR3 nucleotide sequence: TGTGCCAGCGCTCCATCCGGCGGGATCTCCTACGAGCAGTACTTC.

This chain joins TRBV23-1 and TRBJ2-3; D might be TRBD2 (6 bases). TRBV23-1 is an ORF; its function is uncertain. The length of the CDR3 is 17 residues. V lost 7 bases, J lost 4 bases, and 24 bases lay in between. DNA of the CDR3: TGCGCCAGCATTGCCCGGGGGAGGCTCTTGAGGCCAGATACGCAGTATTTT. Its protein is CASIARGRLLRPDTQYF.

This chain joins TRBV7-9 and TRBJ2-2; 8 bases fit TRBD1. In germline, CDR1 is SEHNR, CDR2 FQNEAQ (reference sequence). This CDR3 comprises 16 residues. Germline trimming cut 4 bases from V and 6 bases from J; bases unmatched to any gene: 10. The chain's CDR3 is CASSSRWGTGPGELFF. CDR3 nucleotides: TGTGCCAGCAGCTCCCGGTGGGGGACAGGTCCCGGGGAGCTGTTTTTT.

The chain is built from TRBV19 and TRBJ1-3; TRBD1 matches 9 bases. CDR3 length: 14 amino acids. With 9 bases clipped from V and 1 base from J, the junction kept 4 bases outside the gene matches. Germline V gene sequence: CDR1 LNHDA, CDR2 SQIVND (reference sequence). CDR3 sequence (DNA): TGTGCCAGGCGACAGGGGGAATCTGGAAACACCATATATTTT. It encodes CARRQGESGNTIYF.

The J gene is TRBJ2-3, the V gene TRBV27, with no clear D. The CDR3 runs to 13 residues. Looked up from germline, CDR1 is MNHEY and CDR2 is SMNVEV (reference sequence). The V end was cut by 3 bases, the J end by 3 bases, with 7 bases between. The CDR3 loop reads CASSFPDTDTQYF. Here the CDR3 DNA reads TGTGCCAGCAGTTTTCCAGATACAGATACGCAGTATTTT.

The J gene is TRBJ1-2, the V gene TRBV10-3; no reliable D call. V was clipped by 10 bases and J by 5 bases, with 23 bases between them. Germline values: CDR1 ENHRY, CDR2 SYGVKD. This CDR3 has 15 amino acids. The CDR3 DNA sequence: TGTGCCACTTCATCGGAACAGCGGCTATGGTATGGCTACACCTTC. It yields the protein CATSSEQRLWYGYTF.

The rearrangement links TRBV7-9 to TRBJ1-5; 10 nucleotides align to TRBD1. The ends lost 4 bases at V and 5 bases at J; junction bases unmatched: 8. CDR1 is SEHNR, CDR2 FQNEAQ, per germline (reference sequence). This CDR3 has 16 amino acids. The CDR3 loop is CASSSPGQGLDQPQHF. The CDR3, as DNA: TGTGCCAGCAGCTCGCCGGGACAGGGGTTAGATCAGCCCCAGCATTTT.

This chain uses TRBV28 with TRBJ2-7, with 8 bases fitting TRBD2. The germline gives CDR1 MDHEN, CDR2 SYDVKM. This CDR3 spans 17 amino acids. V lost 6 bases, J lost 6 bases, and 19 bases stayed unmatched. The CDR3, as DNA: TGTGCCAGCAGCTTAAGCCCTCCGCTAGCGGGTAGGAGCGAGCAGTACTTC. This codes for CASSLSPPLAGRSEQYF.

The genes are TRBV7-8 and TRBJ2-7, with 11 bases fitting TRBD2. Germline-derived CDR1 and CDR2 are SGHVS and FQNEAQ. V gave up 1 base and J gave up 5 bases; unmatched junction bases: 10. There are 17 residues in the CDR3. The DNA for the CDR3 is TGTGCCAGCAGCTTAGTAAGGGGTGGGACTAGCGGTCACGAGCAGTACTTC. Its translation is CASSLVRGGTSGHEQYF.

As for this clone: Other DNA sequences in the sample encode the same CDR3. This chain joins TRBV5-6 and TRBJ1-1, with D possibly matching TRBD1 (5 bases). This CDR3 region has 13 residues. Trimming stripped 0 bases from V and 6 bases from J, with 9 bases between. CDR1 is SGHDT, CDR2 YYEEEE, per germline. CDR3 sequence (DNA): TGTGCCAGCAGCTTGGGGCGCAGGGCTGAAGCTTTCTTT. It codes for CASSLGRRAEAFF.

This chain links TRBV27 with TRBJ2-1; no reliable D call. Germline CDR1 reads MNHEY; CDR2 reads SMNVEV (reference sequence). This CDR3 has 14 residues. Trimming left V 8 bases short and J 4 bases short, with 15 bases between. CDR3 in DNA: TGTGCCAGCGGTCCAACTCTTACTTACAATGAGCAGTTCTTC. Residues: CASGPTLTYNEQFF.